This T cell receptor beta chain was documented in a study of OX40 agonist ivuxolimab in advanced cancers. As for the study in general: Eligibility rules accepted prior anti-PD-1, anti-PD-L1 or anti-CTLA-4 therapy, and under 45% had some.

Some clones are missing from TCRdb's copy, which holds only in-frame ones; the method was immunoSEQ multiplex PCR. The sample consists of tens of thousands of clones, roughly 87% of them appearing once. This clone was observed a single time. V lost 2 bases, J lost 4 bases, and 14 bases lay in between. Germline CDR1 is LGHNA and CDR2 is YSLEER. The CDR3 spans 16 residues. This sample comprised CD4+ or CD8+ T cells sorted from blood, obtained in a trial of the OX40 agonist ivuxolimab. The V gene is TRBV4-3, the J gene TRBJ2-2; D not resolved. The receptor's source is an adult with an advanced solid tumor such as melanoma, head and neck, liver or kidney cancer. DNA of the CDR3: TGCGCCAGCAGCCAACGGCGGATGGTCTTCACCGGGGAGCTGTTTTTT. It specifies CASSQRRMVFTGELFF.